Listed here are 18 T cell receptor beta chains from one sample, sequenced in a study of tumor and adjacent non-tumor tissue in lung cancer. RNA was extracted from bulk tissue without any cell sorting. A modified ARM-PCR protocol with three rounds of nested PCR amplified TCRbeta. One entry per CDR3 protein, called by TCRdb with MiXCR from the multiplex PCR reads. The sample consists of over 110,000 distinct CDR3 sequences, around two thirds of them appearing once. The sequenced sample was lung tumor tissue. These receptor sequences come from a man aged 55 to 70 with small cell lung cancer.

In the case of this clonotype: Likely a read error: the CDR3 ends without its conserved phenylalanine or tryptophan. The J gene is TRBJ2-1, the V gene TRBV7-9; D possibly corresponds to TRBD2 (6 bases). This CDR3 comprises 13 residues. The germline V gene has CDR1 SEHNR and CDR2 FQNEAQ (reference sequence). The CDR3 loop is CAISLTSYNEQFV. The CDR3 region has the DNA TGTGCGATCAGCTTGACTAGCTACAATGAGCAGTTCGTC.

Concerning this clonotype: An end of the junction differs from the germline gene, which may be a read error. This chain uses TRBV5-1 with TRBJ2-1; TRBD2 is a possible D gene (6 bases). There are 17 residues in the CDR3. Germline V gene sequence: CDR1 SGHRS, CDR2 YFSETQ. The CDR3 protein is CASSRDGSTSLEAGGAF. The DNA of the CDR3 is TGCGCCAGCAGCAGGGACGGGTCTACCTCATTAGAAGCCGGAGGGGCTTTC.

The CDR3 spells CASSSGAITGGYEQYV. In nucleotides, the CDR3 is TGCGCCAGCAGCTCCGGTGCGATAACAGGGGGCTACGAGCAGTACGTC. The chain joins TRBV4-1 to TRBJ2-7, with TRBD1 matching 8 bases. Trimming took 5 bases from V and 3 from J; bases not matched to a gene: 12. The germline CDR1 and CDR2 sequences are MGHRA and YSYEKL. The CDR3 sequence is 16 residues long.

Turning to this clonotype: The germline gene is not matched at one end of the junction; a read error may be the cause. V gene TRBV12-3 or TRBV12-4 combines with J gene TRBJ1-5; tentative D call: TRBD1 (6 bases). The CDR3 length is 14 residues. CDR3 residues: CVSSSQGPYQPQHF. The CDR3 bases are TGTGTCAGCAGTTCACAGGGTCCCTATCAGCCCCAGCATTTT.

This clonotype was recorded many times. The chain links TRBV29-1 to TRBJ2-1; the D call may be TRBD1 or TRBD2 (5 bases each). Trimming cost V 3 bases and J 9 bases, with 18 bases left between them. Germline loops: CDR1 SQVTM, CDR2 ANQGSEA. This CDR3 is built from 14 residues. Written as DNA, the CDR3 is TGCAGCGTTGAGCCCCGGGACGCCCCCGGTGAGCAGTTCTTC. Translation: CSVEPRDAPGEQFF.

In the case of this clonotype: A read error may produce the germline difference seen at one junction end. The chain has TRBV5-1 and TRBJ2-1; 9 bases line up with TRBD2. The CDR3 loop spans 15 amino acids. Per germline, CDR1 SGHRS and CDR2 YFSETQ. CDR3 DNA sequence: TGCCCCAGCAGCTTGGGGACTAGCAGCTACAATGAGCAGTTCTTC. Its translation is CPSSLGTSSYNEQFF.

Comments on this clonotype: A read error is possible here, since a much larger clone lies one base away. This rearrangement joins TRBV29-1 to TRBJ2-5; TRBD2 matches at 15 bases. This CDR3 has 18 amino acids. V shed 6 bases and J 0 bases; nucleotides not matched to a gene: 11. The germline CDR1 and CDR2 sequences are SQVTM and ANQGSEA. The CDR3 bases are TGCAGCGTCGCGATGGGGGGACTAGCGGGAGGAGACCAAGAGACCCAGTACTTC. Translation: CSVAMGGLAGGDQETQYF.

This chain connects TRBV5-1 to TRBJ1-1, with D perhaps matching TRBD1 (6 bases). Germline V CDR1 and CDR2: SGHRS, YFSETQ. CDR3 size: 14 residues. V was clipped by 7 bases and J by 0 bases, with 13 bases between them. In DNA form, the CDR3 reads TGCGCCAGCCTTCCGGGACACCTGAACACTGAAGCTTTCTTT. Residues: CASLPGHLNTEAFF. The whole variable domain, filled in from reference TRBV5-1 and TRBJ1-1, reads KAGVTQTPRYLIKTRGQQVTLSCSPISGHRSVSWYQQTPGQGLQFLFEYFSETQRNKGNFPGRFSGRQFSNSRSEMNVSTLELGDSALYLCASLPGHLNTEAFFGQGTRLTVV.

This clonotype was detected only once. This sequence joins TRBV4-2 and TRBJ2-1, with 8 bases fitting TRBD2. The V and J ends lost 4 bases and 3 bases, in that order; junction bases with no gene match: 8. The CDR3 loop spans 16 amino acids. CDR1 and CDR2 (germline): LGHNA, YNFKEQ. CDR3 residues: CASSPLGREDYNEQFF. CDR3 coding DNA: TGTGCCAGCAGCCCCCTTGGGCGGGAGGACTACAATGAGCAGTTCTTC.

Regarding this clonotype: One end of the junction is discordant with germline, which a read error may explain. V is TRBV5-4 and J is TRBJ2-2; no reliable D call. CDR3 size: 12 residues. Germline V gene lookup returns CDR1 SGHNT and CDR2 YYREEE (reference sequence). As DNA, the CDR3 is TGTGCCAGCAACTTGCTGTCCGAGGAGCTGTTTTTT. Amino acid sequence: CASNLLSEELFF.

Comments on this clonotype: No conserved phenylalanine or tryptophan is present at the end of the CDR3, so a read error is the likely explanation. The gene calls are TRBV29-1 and TRBJ1-1; D unclear. The germline V gene encodes CDR1 SQVTM and CDR2 ANQGSEA. V was pared by 7 bases and J by 3 bases, with 15 bases between. The CDR3 sequence is 13 residues long. CDR3 protein: CSASPYGDTEAFL. The CDR3 bases are TGCAGCGCTTCACCCTACGGGGACACTGAAGCTTTCCTT.

Here the CDR3 DNA reads TGCGGCGCTCGCCCCGGGGGGGCGTACCAAGAGACCCAGTACTTC. Translating it yields CGARPGGAYQETQYF. The J gene is TRBJ2-5, the V gene TRBV29-1, with 8 bases aligning to TRBD2. The germline V gene has CDR1 SQVTM and CDR2 ANQGSEA. The CDR3 spans 15 residues.

Comment on this clonotype: Since a much larger clone is just one base distant, this may be a read error. Here the CDR3 DNA reads TGTGCCAGCATCGTCCATACGCAGTATTTT. Amino acid sequence: CASIVHTQYF. The chain employs TRBV5-8 and TRBJ2-3; D call uncertain. Trimming took 6 bases from V and 7 from J, leaving 6 bases between them. This CDR3 region has 10 residues. The germline V gene encodes CDR1 SGHTS and CDR2 YDEGEE.

The chain carries TRBV11-2 and TRBJ2-1, with D possibly being TRBD1 or TRBD2 (5 bases each). Looked up from germline, CDR1 is SGHAT and CDR2 is FQNNGV. The CDR3 runs to 15 residues. Trimming cost V 3 bases and J 5 bases, with 14 bases left between them. The CDR3 DNA reads as TGTGCCAGCAGCTTTAGTACGGGGCGAGACAATGAGCAGTTCTTC. It specifies CASSFSTGRDNEQFF.

Concerning this clonotype itself: A much larger clone lies a single base off, so this may be a read error. The chain joins TRBV5-1 to TRBJ1-2; D gene unclear. The germline V gene has CDR1 SGHRS and CDR2 YFSETQ. The CDR3 runs 14 residues. The CDR3 region is CVSKDLDLNYGYTF. CDR3 nucleotide sequence: TGCGTCAGCAAGGACCTAGATCTTAACTATGGCTACACCTTC. Drawing the rest from reference TRBV5-1 and TRBJ1-2, the complete variable domain is KAGVTQTPRYLIKTRGQQVTLSCSPISGHRSVSWYQQTPGQGLQFLFEYFSETQRNKGNFPGRFSGRQFSNSRSEMNVSTLELGDSALYLCVSKDLDLNYGYTFGSGTRLTVV.

About this clonotype itself: A much more abundant neighbour one base away suggests this may be a read error. The CDR3 here is CSALTRGVGNEQFF. The CDR3 region has the DNA TGCAGTGCTTTGACTAGGGGGGTGGGGAATGAGCAGTTCTTC. The chain has TRBV20-1 and TRBJ2-1, with D perhaps given as TRBD1 or TRBD2 (6 bases each). Germline V gene sequence: CDR1 DFQATT, CDR2 SNEGSKA (reference sequence). Between the trimmed V and J ends, which lost 5 bases and 7 bases, there was a span of 18 bases. CDR3 size: 14 residues.

About this clonotype itself: It may be a read error: a sequence one base away is much more abundant. The chain joins TRBV20-1 to TRBJ1-3, with D uncertain. V lost 5 bases and J 0 bases, leaving 17 bases between the germline ends. The CDR3 has 16 amino acids. Germline CDR1 is DFQATT and CDR2 is SNEGSKA (reference sequence). The CDR3 sequence is CSAPYDLGSSGNTIYF. Written as DNA, the CDR3 is TGCAGTGCTCCTTATGACCTCGGATCCTCTGGAAACACCATATATTTT.

Concerning this clonotype: This is likely a read error, given that the CDR3 carries no conserved phenylalanine or tryptophan at its end. V usage is TRBV20-1 and J usage is TRBJ2-5; D ambiguous. The CDR3 is made up of 12 amino acids. The germline V gene has CDR1 DFQATT and CDR2 SNEGSKA (reference sequence). Between the trimmed V and J ends, which lost 6 bases and 4 bases, there was a span of 12 bases. For the CDR3, the DNA is TGCAGTGCCGAGGACGTCGGAGAGACCCAGTACATC. This codes for CSAEDVGETQYI.